This T cell receptor (beta chain) appears in the sequencing data of a study of OX40 agonist ivuxolimab in advanced cancers. Study overall: About 44% of patients had received prior checkpoint inhibitor therapy.

Some clones are missing from TCRdb's copy, which holds only in-frame ones; the method was immunoSEQ multiplex PCR. The sample contains roughly 34,000 clones, around 90% of which appear only once. The source was CD4+ or CD8+ T cells sorted from blood, collected in a trial of the OX40 agonist ivuxolimab. The TCR was taken from an adult with an advanced solid tumor such as melanoma, head and neck, liver or kidney cancer.

CDR3 in amino acids: CASSGGVDYEQYF. The CDR3 region has the DNA TGTGCCAGCAGTGGGGGGGTGGACTACGAGCAGTACTTC. The chain links TRBV13 to TRBJ2-7; 7 positions match TRBD2. The CDR3 length is 13 residues. The ends lost 6 bases at V and 3 bases at J; junction bases unmatched: 5. CDR1 and CDR2 (germline): PRHDT, FYEKMQ (reference sequence).